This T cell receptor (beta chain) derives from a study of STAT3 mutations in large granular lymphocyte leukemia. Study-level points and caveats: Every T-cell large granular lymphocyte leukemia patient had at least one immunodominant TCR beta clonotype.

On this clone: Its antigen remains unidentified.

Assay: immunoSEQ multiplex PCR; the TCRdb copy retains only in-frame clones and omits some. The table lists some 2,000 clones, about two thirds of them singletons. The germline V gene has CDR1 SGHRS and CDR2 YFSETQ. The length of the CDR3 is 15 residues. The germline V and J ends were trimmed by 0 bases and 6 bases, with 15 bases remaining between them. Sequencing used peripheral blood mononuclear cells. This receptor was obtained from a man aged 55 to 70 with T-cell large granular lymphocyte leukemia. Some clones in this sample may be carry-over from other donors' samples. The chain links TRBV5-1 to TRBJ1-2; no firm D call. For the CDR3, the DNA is TGCGCCAGCAGCTTGGTTCCGGGAACGGATGATGGCTACACCTTC. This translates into CASSLVPGTDDGYTF.